The 28 T cell receptor beta chains in this list originate from one sample, sequenced in a study of T cells in Graves' hyperthyroidism and ophthalmopathy. TCR beta CDR3 sequences were amplified from RNA transcripts. During a first-round RT-PCR of the TCR CDR3, the HTBI primer set was used. MiXCR was run by TCRdb on the multiplex PCR reads, yielding one entry per CDR3 protein. This sample yields 640,000 or so distinct CDR3 sequences, of which approximately 15% are seen a single time; around 7% belongs to the top ten. The sequenced sample consisted of blood. These receptors all stem from a woman in her late teens or twenties with Graves' ophthalmopathy.

V and J are TRBV19 and TRBJ2-7; possibly TRBD1 for D (5 bases). The ends were cut back, 4 bases at V and 6 bases at J, with 22 bases in the middle. The germline V gene has CDR1 LNHDA and CDR2 SQIVND (reference sequence). The CDR3 consists of 16 residues. The CDR3 region has the DNA TGTGCCAGTAGTACCTTAGCAACCAGGGCGGATAGCGAGCAGTACTTC. This gives the protein CASSTLATRADSEQYF.

In its sample, this clonotype was seen many times. V is TRBV20-1 and J is TRBJ1-2, with D unclear. Germline V CDR1 and CDR2: DFQATT, SNEGSKA (reference sequence). The CDR3 contains 15 residues. The V and J ends lost 0 bases and 4 bases respectively, with 15 bases between them. CDR3 amino acids: CSARDLRTWGYGYTF. Here the CDR3 DNA reads TGCAGTGCTAGAGATCTCCGGACTTGGGGCTATGGCTACACCTTC.

The sample holds many counts of this clonotype. The J gene is TRBJ2-7, the V gene TRBV12-3 or TRBV12-4; D gene ambiguous. This CDR3 comprises 15 residues. V was clipped by 5 bases and J by 2 bases, with 16 bases between them. CDR3 sequence reads: CASSRREMGPYEQYF. CDR3 in DNA: TGTGCCAGCAGTCGTAGGGAAATGGGCCCCTACGAGCAGTACTTC.

This clonotype occurred a few times. This sequence joins TRBV6-2 or TRBV6-3 and TRBJ1-2, with D maybe TRBD1 (5 bases). Germline CDR1 reads MNHEY; CDR2 reads SVGEGT. The V end was cut by 1 base, the J end by 7 bases, with 19 bases between. This CDR3 comprises 16 residues. The CDR3 here is CASSYFFRAPAGGYTF. For the CDR3, the DNA is TGTGCCAGCAGTTACTTCTTCAGGGCTCCCGCTGGTGGCTACACCTTC.

This clonotype was picked up many times. The chain combines TRBV11-3 with TRBJ2-2; 10 bases are shared with TRBD1. The germline CDR1 and CDR2 sequences are SGHNT and YENEEA. CDR3 length equals 16 residues. With 5 bases clipped from V and 6 bases from J, the junction kept 9 bases outside the gene matches. The CDR3 spells CASSRTWTGGSGELFF. In DNA form, the CDR3 reads TGTGCCAGCAGCCGCACGTGGACAGGGGGTTCCGGGGAGCTGTTTTTT.

The table lists this clonotype with many counts. The chain couples TRBV7-3 to TRBJ2-1; 8 nucleotides line up with TRBD2. The V segment lost 5 bases and the J segment 8 bases; nucleotides outside the gene matches: 11. This CDR3 spans 15 amino acids. Germline V gene sequence: CDR1 SGHTA, CDR2 FQGTGA. CDR3 sequence (DNA): TGTGCCAGCAGCCGTACGGGAGGGCCGCGAGATGAGCAGTTCTTC. Translation: CASSRTGGPRDEQFF.

This clonotype has ten or more counts. The genes are TRBV6-1 and TRBJ2-1; 7 bases match TRBD2. Trimming at V came to 2 bases and at J to 4 bases, leaving 5 bases not matched to a gene. Per germline, CDR1 MNHNS and CDR2 SASEGT. This CDR3 has 15 residues. The CDR3 loop is CASSELGGSYNEQFF. CDR3 coding DNA: TGTGCCAGCAGTGAACTGGGCGGGAGTTACAATGAGCAGTTCTTC.

The genes are TRBV6-5 and TRBJ2-7, with 9 bases matching TRBD2. This CDR3 is 17 amino acids long. V shed 2 bases, J shed 6 bases, and the junction held 14 bases outside the gene matches. Germline V gene data show CDR1 as MNHEY and CDR2 as SVGAGI. As DNA, the CDR3 is TGTGCCAGCAGTTACACCCGACTGGGCGGGAGGGCCTCCGAGCAGTACTTC. As protein: CASSYTRLGGRASEQYF.

The sample holds many counts of this clonotype. The rearrangement links TRBV5-4 to TRBJ1-1; the match to TRBD1 covers 7 bases. The V segment lost 2 bases and the J segment 0 bases; nucleotides outside the gene matches: 7. The CDR3 sequence is 16 residues long. Germline V CDR1 and CDR2: SGHNT, YYREEE (reference sequence). The CDR3 here is CASSFPGQLMNTEAFF. In nucleotides, the CDR3 is TGTGCCAGCAGCTTCCCGGGACAGCTCATGAACACTGAAGCTTTCTTT.

V is TRBV28 and J is TRBJ2-1; the D call may be TRBD1 or TRBD2 (6 bases each). Germline V CDR1 and CDR2: MDHEN, SYDVKM. The CDR3 spans 15 residues. V shed 7 bases and J shed 1 base, with 14 bases lying between them. CDR3 sequence reads: CASTEGGGSYNEQFF. DNA for the CDR3: TGTGCCAGCACCGAAGGAGGGGGATCCTACAATGAGCAGTTCTTC.

This clonotype was counted at least ten times. The gene calls are TRBV27 and TRBJ2-7; 7 nucleotides agree with TRBD1. Germline V gene sequence: CDR1 MNHEY, CDR2 SMNVEV (reference sequence). With 4 bases clipped from V and 5 bases from J, the junction kept 8 bases outside the gene matches. The CDR3 loop spans 14 amino acids. DNA of the CDR3: TGTGCCAGCAGTTCCGGGACAGCCATACACGAGCAGTACTTC. This encodes CASSSGTAIHEQYF.

This clonotype has ten or more counts. V usage is TRBV7-2 and J usage is TRBJ2-3; D uncertain. This CDR3 has 17 residues. With 3 bases removed from V and 2 bases from J, the gap between germline ends came to 18 bases. Germline values: CDR1 SGHTA, CDR2 FQGNSA. CDR3 residues: CASSLRLMTLLTDTQYF. The CDR3 nucleotides read TGTGCCAGCAGCTTGCGCCTAATGACCCTACTCACAGATACGCAGTATTTT. The full variable domain, in which reference TRBV7-2 and TRBJ2-3 provide the parts outside the CDR3, is GAGVSQSPSNKVTEKGKDVELRCDPISGHTALYWYRQSLGQGLEFLIYFQGNSAPDKSGLPSDRFSAERTGGSVSTLTIQRTQQEDSAVYLCASSLRLMTLLTDTQYFGPGTRLTVL.

This clonotype occurred a few times. V usage is TRBV19 and J usage is TRBJ1-4; the match to TRBD1 covers 7 bases. The germline V gene has CDR1 LNHDA and CDR2 SQIVND (reference sequence). With V trimmed by 7 bases and J by 8 bases, 10 bases remained unmatched. The CDR3 consists of 14 residues. CDR3 sequence: CASNPGTEAEKLFF. CDR3 in DNA: TGTGCCAGTAACCCCGGGACAGAAGCGGAAAAACTGTTTTTT.

This clonotype occurred many times. This chain uses TRBV12-3 or TRBV12-4 with TRBJ1-1, with D hard to call. Trimming left V 5 bases short and J 5 bases short, with 15 bases between. There are 14 residues in the CDR3. The CDR3 DNA reads as TGTGCCAGCAGTCCCGGCGGAGTGGGGACTGAAGCTTTCTTT. This codes for CASSPGGVGTEAFF.

The table lists this clonotype with a few counts. The rearrangement uses TRBV7-9 and TRBJ2-3; 8 bases fit TRBD2. Per the germline V gene, CDR1 is SEHNR and CDR2 is FQNEAQ (reference sequence). The V segment lost 5 bases and the J segment 2 bases; nucleotides outside the gene matches: 15. The CDR3 consists of 18 residues. The CDR3 bases are TGTGCCAGCAGCCTTGGATCTATTTCGGGAGGGCTCACAGATACGCAGTATTTT. Residues: CASSLGSISGGLTDTQYF.

This clonotype was detected only a few times. The chain is built from TRBV9 and TRBJ2-3; 13 positions agree with TRBD2. Germline CDR1 reads SGDLS; CDR2 reads YYNGEE. V was clipped by 4 bases and J by 3 bases; unmatched bases: 5. CDR3 length: 16 amino acids. The CDR3 sequence is CASSSRTSGRTDTQYF. CDR3 in DNA: TGTGCCAGCAGCTCGCGGACTAGCGGGAGAACAGATACGCAGTATTTT.

The chain carries TRBV19 and TRBJ1-4; 9 nucleotides match TRBD1. Germline V gives CDR1 LNHDA, CDR2 SQIVND (reference sequence). V shed 10 bases, J shed 5 bases, and the junction held 5 bases outside the gene matches. The CDR3 spans 13 residues. The CDR3 loop is CATTGTGNEKLFF. The CDR3 DNA is TGTGCCACCACCGGGACAGGGAATGAAAAACTGTTTTTT.

This clonotype appeared many times. The rearrangement uses TRBV27 and TRBJ1-6; D may be TRBD1 (5 bases). The CDR3 is 13 amino acids. Germline loops: CDR1 MNHEY, CDR2 SMNVEV (reference sequence). V dropped 7 bases and J dropped 9 bases, with 13 bases sitting between them. CDR3: CASKGPIGSPLHF. The CDR3 nucleotides read TGTGCCAGCAAGGGACCGATCGGTTCACCCCTCCACTTT.

The chain couples TRBV27 to TRBJ2-1; tentative D call: TRBD1 (5 bases). V lost 3 bases to trimming and J lost 2 bases, with 17 bases between them. Germline lookup yields CDR1 MNHEY and CDR2 SMNVEV (reference sequence). The CDR3 length is 17 residues. The CDR3 sequence: CASSFLAERGPYNEQFF. For the CDR3, the DNA is TGTGCCAGCAGTTTTCTGGCCGAAAGGGGTCCCTACAATGAGCAGTTCTTC.

This clonotype was seen only a few times. The chain recombines TRBV6-1 with TRBJ1-2; unclear D gene. V dropped 1 base and J dropped 8 bases, with 14 bases sitting between them. Germline V gives CDR1 MNHNS, CDR2 SASEGT. The CDR3 runs to 14 residues. CDR3 residues: CASSEEVGSGGYTF. CDR3 DNA: TGTGCCAGCAGTGAAGAGGTCGGCTCGGGGGGCTACACCTTC.

This chain connects TRBV6-2 or TRBV6-3 to TRBJ1-6, with 8 bases that match TRBD1. Germline V gene lookup returns CDR1 MNHEY and CDR2 SVGEGT. The CDR3 totals 13 residues. V lost 9 bases, J lost 6 bases, and 4 bases stayed unmatched. CDR3 coding DNA: TGTGCCAGTACAGGGGGGGCTAATTCACCCCTCCACTTT. Its protein product is CASTGGANSPLHF.

V and J are TRBV4-2 and TRBJ1-5, with 7 positions matching TRBD1. Germline V gene data show CDR1 as LGHNA and CDR2 as YNFKEQ. J lost 0 bases, V lost 0 bases, and 5 bases had no gene match. The CDR3 loop spans 17 amino acids. This CDR3 is CASSQEGTVYSNQPQHF. The DNA for the CDR3 is TGTGCCAGCAGCCAAGAAGGGACAGTGTATAGCAATCAGCCCCAGCATTTT.

This clonotype was observed a few times. This rearrangement joins TRBV19 to TRBJ1-5; TRBD1 might be the D (6 bases). The CDR3 totals 15 residues. Trimming cost V 7 bases and J 2 bases, with 15 bases left between them. The germline CDR1 and CDR2 sequences are LNHDA and SQIVND (reference sequence). For the CDR3, the DNA is TGTGCCAGTACCTCGACAGGTTGGGGCAATCAGCCCCAGCATTTT. As protein: CASTSTGWGNQPQHF. Using reference TRBV19 and TRBJ1-5 for the parts outside the CDR3, the full variable domain is DGGITQSPKYLFRKEGQNVTLSCEQNLNHDAMYWYRQDPGQGLRLIYYSQIVNDFQKGDIAEGYSVSREKKESFPLTVTSAQKNPTAFYLCASTSTGWGNQPQHFGDGTRLSIL.

This clonotype was seen at least ten times. The chain couples TRBV29-1 to TRBJ1-1; tentative D call: TRBD1 (6 bases). V was pared by 4 bases and J by 6 bases, with 12 bases between. Germline V lookup: CDR1 SQVTM, CDR2 ANQGSEA. This CDR3 is built from 12 residues. CDR3 region: CSVGGGTAEAFF. The CDR3, as DNA: TGCAGCGTTGGCGGGGGCACGGCTGAAGCTTTCTTT.

This clonotype was detected ten times or more. This CDR3 reads CASSAYRGNKYEQYF. The CDR3 DNA sequence: TGTGCCAGCAGCGCCTACAGGGGAAACAAATACGAGCAGTACTTC. The chain links TRBV7-8 to TRBJ2-7; 7 positions agree with TRBD1. The V gene end was trimmed by 5 bases and the J gene end by 4 bases; junction bases not matched to a gene: 11. CDR3 length: 15 amino acids. Germline CDR1 is SGHVS and CDR2 is FQNEAQ.

The rearrangement joins TRBV7-9 to TRBJ1-3, with D perhaps TRBD1 (5 bases). Trimming pared 8 bases from V and 0 bases from J, leaving 20 bases between. This CDR3 has 17 residues. Per germline, CDR1 SEHNR and CDR2 FQNEAQ (reference sequence). The CDR3 here is CASSPSQGAYSGNTIYF. CDR3 DNA sequence: TGTGCCAGCTCACCCAGCCAAGGGGCCTACTCTGGAAACACCATATATTTT.

Many counts were recorded for this clonotype. The rearrangement links TRBV6-6 to TRBJ2-7; TRBD2 matches 7 bases. Germline V gene data show CDR1 as MNHNY and CDR2 as SVGAGI (reference sequence). The CDR3 covers 18 residues. V was pared by 0 bases and J by 0 bases, with 11 bases of the junction left unmatched. The CDR3 is CASSYSPSGRLSSYEQYF. As DNA, the CDR3 is TGTGCCAGCAGTTACTCGCCATCCGGGAGGCTAAGCTCCTACGAGCAGTACTTC.

This clonotype was counted at least ten times. This sequence joins TRBV20-1 and TRBJ2-2; the match to TRBD2 covers 9 bases. Trimming cost V 0 bases and J 5 bases; bases outside gene matches: 10. The CDR3 loop spans 17 amino acids. From germline, CDR1 is DFQATT and CDR2 SNEGSKA (reference sequence). CDR3 protein: CSARDSSGSTLTGELFF. CDR3 DNA sequence: TGCAGTGCTAGAGATAGTAGCGGGAGTACTTTAACCGGGGAGCTGTTTTTT.